What follows are 25 T cell receptor beta chains derived from one specimen sequenced in a study of healthy donors' naive CD4 and CD8 T cells. Starting from about 0.55 ug of total RNA, TCR libraries were made with linear amplification. Via MiXCR, TCRdb re-called the reads, giving one row per CDR3 protein. The table shows 180,000 or so distinct CDR3 sequences, with around three quarters occurring only once. Sequencing used naive CD4+ and CD8+ T cells sorted from blood, pooled from several donors. Every receptor here comes from a pool of human donors in good health; the sample pools cells from several healthy donors.

This chain joins TRBV6-5 and TRBJ1-1; possible D gene TRBD1, 5 bases. V lost 3 bases and J 0 bases, leaving 20 bases between the germline ends. Germline V gives CDR1 MNHEY, CDR2 SVGAGI. The CDR3 loop spans 18 amino acids. CDR3 in DNA: TGTGCCAGCAGTTATGGCCTTCCAGGGTCCTCCATGAACACTGAAGCTTTCTTT. The encoded protein is CASSYGLPGSSMNTEAFF.

The chain couples TRBV5-6 to TRBJ1-1; D gene ambiguous. The CDR3 extends over 14 amino acids. The V end lost 2 bases, the J end lost 5 bases, and 13 bases lay between the germline ends. Germline V lookup: CDR1 SGHDT, CDR2 YYEEEE. The CDR3 sequence is CASSFTTRGTEAFF. CDR3 sequence (DNA): TGTGCCAGCAGCTTTACAACCCGCGGAACTGAAGCTTTCTTT.

The chain couples TRBV19 to TRBJ1-6; 8 bases are a match to TRBD1. Germline V gene lookup returns CDR1 LNHDA and CDR2 SQIVND (reference sequence). The V and J ends lost 7 bases and 6 bases, in that order; junction bases with no gene match: 8. The length of the CDR3 is 15 residues. The CDR3 loop reads CASNGQGAGNSPLHF. Here the CDR3 DNA reads TGTGCCAGTAACGGACAGGGAGCGGGTAATTCACCCCTCCACTTT.

This chain joins TRBV4-2 and TRBJ1-6; D unresolved. This CDR3 is 14 amino acids long. The germline V gene encodes CDR1 LGHNA and CDR2 YNFKEQ. V dropped 0 bases and J dropped 6 bases, with 6 bases sitting between them. DNA of the CDR3: TGTGCCAGCAGCCAAGAAGGCCCTAATTCACCCCTCCACTTT. This encodes CASSQEGPNSPLHF.

The J gene is TRBJ2-5, the V gene TRBV6-5; 7 bases are a match to TRBD1. Per germline, CDR1 MNHEY and CDR2 SVGAGI. This CDR3 has 14 residues. J lost 4 bases, V lost 2 bases, and 4 bases had no gene match. The DNA for the CDR3 is TGTGCCAGCAGTTACCATGGGACAGCAGAGACCCAGTACTTC. Protein product: CASSYHGTAETQYF.

The sample holds a few counts of this clonotype. The chain joins TRBV19 to TRBJ2-2; D is ambiguous. CDR3 length equals 14 residues. Trimming stripped 6 bases from V and 0 bases from J, with 8 bases between. Germline CDR1 LNHDA, CDR2 SQIVND (reference sequence). CDR3 nucleotide sequence: TGTGCCAGTAGGCAGACCCCGAACACCGGGGAGCTGTTTTTT. Its translation is CASRQTPNTGELFF.

The chain has TRBV29-1 and TRBJ2-7; the match to TRBD2 covers 12 bases. CDR1 and CDR2 (germline): SQVTM, ANQGSEA. The V segment lost 5 bases and the J segment 2 bases; nucleotides outside the gene matches: 4. The CDR3 spans 14 residues. The CDR3 protein is CSVPLAGGPYEQYF. The CDR3 DNA sequence: TGCAGCGTTCCTCTAGCGGGAGGGCCCTACGAGCAGTACTTC.

The chain is built from TRBV27 and TRBJ2-3; D remains unclear. This CDR3 has 11 residues. Germline assignment: CDR1 MNHEY and CDR2 SMNVEV (reference sequence). V lost 6 bases to trimming and J lost 2 bases, with 3 bases between them. CDR3 DNA: TGTGCCAGCAGAGTCACAGATACGCAGTATTTT. It is translated as CASRVTDTQYF.

J is TRBJ2-3 and V is TRBV27; tentative D call: TRBD1 (6 bases). The CDR3 extends over 15 amino acids. Germline V lookup: CDR1 MNHEY, CDR2 SMNVEV (reference sequence). V lost 5 bases and J lost 2, with 14 bases in between. CDR3 nucleotide sequence: TGTGCCAGCAGTGACCCGGGACAACTCACAGATACGCAGTATTTT. Amino acids: CASSDPGQLTDTQYF.

V usage is TRBV29-1 and J usage is TRBJ2-5; maybe TRBD1 (6 bases). The CDR3 is 15 amino acids. Per the germline V gene, CDR1 is SQVTM and CDR2 is ANQGSEA. Between the trimmed V and J ends, which lost 6 bases and 3 bases, there was a span of 20 bases. CDR3 sequence reads: CSVHQTGARKETQYF. The CDR3 DNA is TGCAGCGTCCACCAGACAGGCGCCAGAAAAGAGACCCAGTACTTC.

The rearrangement joins TRBV6-2 or TRBV6-3 to TRBJ2-1; 7 bases match TRBD2. The CDR3 is made up of 17 amino acids. Germline assignment: CDR1 MNHEY and CDR2 SVGEGT. Germline trimming cut 2 bases from V and 1 base from J; bases unmatched to any gene: 8. CDR3 loop: CASSYNWEGASYNEQFF. CDR3 nucleotide sequence: TGTGCCAGCAGTTACAATTGGGAGGGTGCGTCCTACAATGAGCAGTTCTTC.

This sequence joins TRBV19 and TRBJ2-1; TRBD2 matches at 14 bases. With V trimmed by 5 bases and J by 7 bases, 7 bases remained unmatched. This CDR3 has 16 amino acids. The germline gives CDR1 LNHDA, CDR2 SQIVND (reference sequence). CDR3 loop: CASSVRLAGGTNEQFF. The CDR3 DNA reads TGTGCCAGTAGTGTCCGACTAGCGGGAGGGACGAATGAGCAGTTCTTC.

This chain connects TRBV29-1 to TRBJ1-1, with D uncertain. The CDR3 length is 12 residues. The germline gives CDR1 SQVTM, CDR2 ANQGSEA. V lost 3 bases and J lost 0, with 5 bases in between. The CDR3 bases are TGCAGCGTTGATACGATGAACACTGAAGCTTTCTTT. Translation: CSVDTMNTEAFF.

The chain recombines TRBV6-5 with TRBJ1-2; a weak D match, TRBD1 (5 bases). Germline V CDR1 and CDR2: MNHEY, SVGAGI. V was trimmed by 0 bases and J by 0 bases, leaving 11 bases between them. CDR3 length: 16 amino acids. The CDR3 spells CASSYSDTLANYGYTF. CDR3 sequence (DNA): TGTGCCAGCAGTTACTCGGACACTTTAGCTAACTATGGCTACACCTTC.

This chain links TRBV5-1 with TRBJ1-1; D not resolved. CDR3 length: 14 amino acids. Germline values: CDR1 SGHRS, CDR2 YFSETQ. Trimming stripped 4 bases from V and 2 bases from J, with 12 bases between. The CDR3 DNA reads TGCGCCAGCAGCCCCGGGTCGGGAAACACTGAAGCTTTCTTT. Amino acid sequence: CASSPGSGNTEAFF.

The count of this clonotype is one. J is TRBJ2-3 and V is TRBV27; 10 nucleotides match TRBD1. CDR1 is MNHEY and CDR2 is SMNVEV in the germline V gene (reference sequence). The CDR3 runs 15 residues. J was trimmed by 7 bases and V by 4 bases; bases with no gene match: 8. CDR3 in DNA: TGTGCCAGCAGTTCGTCCCGGGACAGGGGAAATACGCAGTATTTT. Its translation is CASSSSRDRGNTQYF.

V gene TRBV6-1 combines with J gene TRBJ2-3; no clear D gene. The CDR3 totals 12 residues. Per germline, CDR1 MNHNS and CDR2 SASEGT. With 5 bases removed from V and 5 bases from J, the gap between germline ends came to 8 bases. The CDR3 coding sequence is TGTGCCAGCAGTCGACTGCTAGATACGCAGTATTTT. Its translation is CASSRLLDTQYF.

Remarks on this clonotype: At one end, the junction sequence differs from germline, possibly due to a read error. The chain couples TRBV20-1 to TRBJ1-5; D gene ambiguous. The V gene's germline CDR1 is DFQATT and CDR2 SNEGSKA (reference sequence). There are 17 residues in the CDR3. Here the CDR3 reads CSARDFTVGPGNRPQHF. CDR3 nucleotides: TGCAGTGCTAGAGACTTTACAGTAGGACCGGGTAATCGGCCCCAGCATTTT.

There are a few counts of this clonotype. The rearrangement uses TRBV29-1 and TRBJ2-7, with TRBD1 matching over 7 bases. Germline lookup yields CDR1 SQVTM and CDR2 ANQGSEA. The CDR3 is made up of 14 amino acids. V dropped 3 bases and J dropped 3; count of bases not matched to a gene: 8. CDR3 sequence (DNA): TGCAGCGTTGAGGGGACAGCCCCCTTCTACGAGCAGTACTTC. Translating gives CSVEGTAPFYEQYF.

In this sample, this clonotype turned up once. The junction does not match germline at one end; this may be a read error. The V and J genes are TRBV30 and TRBJ2-4; TRBD2 agrees at 10 bases. This CDR3 is 15 amino acids long. The V gene's germline CDR1 is GTSNPN and CDR2 SVGIG (reference sequence). The DNA of the CDR3 is TGTGCCTGGAGTAAAAGCGGGAGGGCCAGAAACATTCAGTACTTC. Its translation is CAWSKSGRARNIQYF.

Written as DNA, the CDR3 is TGTGCCAGCAGCGATCGACTAGCGGGGAACACAGATACGCAGTATTTT. This translates into CASSDRLAGNTDTQYF. V gene TRBV21-1 combines with J gene TRBJ2-3; the D call in the table, TRBD2, was not verified against the DNA. TRBV21-1 is marked as a pseudogene. The CDR3 runs 16 residues.

The J gene is TRBJ2-3, the V gene TRBV28; unclear D gene. The CDR3 has 15 residues. The V end was cut by 4 bases, the J end by 0 bases, with 11 bases between. Germline V gene sequence: CDR1 MDHEN, CDR2 SYDVKM. CDR3 sequence reads: CASSSREASTDTQYF. CDR3 bases: TGTGCCAGCAGTTCCCGCGAAGCTAGCACAGATACGCAGTATTTT.

This clonotype was detected only a few times. The chain couples TRBV20-1 to TRBJ2-7; unclear D gene. The V gene lost 1 base and the J gene lost 0 bases, with 16 bases spanning the gap. Germline CDR1 reads DFQATT; CDR2 reads SNEGSKA (reference sequence). The CDR3 extends over 16 amino acids. The CDR3 nucleotides are TGCAGTGCTAGAGTAGTGGCAGAACGCAACTCCTACGAGCAGTACTTC. Translation gives CSARVVAERNSYEQYF.

This clonotype was detected only a few times. The chain's CDR3 is CASTRGGAADSPLHF. The CDR3 bases are TGTGCCAGTACCCGAGGAGGGGCAGCAGATTCACCCCTCCACTTT. This sequence joins TRBV19 and TRBJ1-6; D possibly corresponds to TRBD1 (5 bases). This CDR3 region has 15 residues. Trimming removed 7 bases from V and 8 bases from J, with 18 bases in between. Germline V gene data show CDR1 as LNHDA and CDR2 as SQIVND (reference sequence).

The chain is built from TRBV27 and TRBJ1-6, with 8 positions matching TRBD1. Germline values: CDR1 MNHEY, CDR2 SMNVEV (reference sequence). The J segment lost 9 bases and the V segment lost 3 bases, leaving 4 bases of the junction unmatched. The CDR3 totals 14 residues. The CDR3 DNA sequence: TGTGCCAGCAGTTTGGACAGGGCCAGTTCACCCCTCCACTTT. Translated: CASSLDRASSPLHF.